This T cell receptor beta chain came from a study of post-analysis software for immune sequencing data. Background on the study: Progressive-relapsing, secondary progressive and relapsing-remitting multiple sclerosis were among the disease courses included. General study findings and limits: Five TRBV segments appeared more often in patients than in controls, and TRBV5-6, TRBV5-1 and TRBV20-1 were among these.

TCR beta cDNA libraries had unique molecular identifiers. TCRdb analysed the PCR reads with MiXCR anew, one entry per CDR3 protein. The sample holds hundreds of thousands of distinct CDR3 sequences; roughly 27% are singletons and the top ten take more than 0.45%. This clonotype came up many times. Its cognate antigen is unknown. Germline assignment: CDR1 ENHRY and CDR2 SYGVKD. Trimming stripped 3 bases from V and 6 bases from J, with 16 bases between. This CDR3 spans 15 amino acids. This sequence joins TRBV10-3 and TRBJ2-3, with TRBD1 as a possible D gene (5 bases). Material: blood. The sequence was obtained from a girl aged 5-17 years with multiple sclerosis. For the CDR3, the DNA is TGTGCCATCAGTGAAGGCCCCACCAGGGCGGATACGCAGTATTTT. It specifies CAISEGPTRADTQYF.